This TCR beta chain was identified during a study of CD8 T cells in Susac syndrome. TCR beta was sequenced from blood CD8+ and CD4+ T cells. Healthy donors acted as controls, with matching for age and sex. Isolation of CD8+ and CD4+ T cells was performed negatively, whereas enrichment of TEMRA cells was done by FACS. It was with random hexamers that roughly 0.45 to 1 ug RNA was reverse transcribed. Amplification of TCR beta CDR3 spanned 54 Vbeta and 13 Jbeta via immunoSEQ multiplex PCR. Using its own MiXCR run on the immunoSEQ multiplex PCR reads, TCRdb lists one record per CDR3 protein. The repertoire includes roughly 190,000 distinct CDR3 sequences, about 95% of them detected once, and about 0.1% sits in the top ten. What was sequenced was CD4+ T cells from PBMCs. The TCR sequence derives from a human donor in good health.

Here the CDR3 DNA reads TGTGCCACCAGCAGAGCCAGGAGCTCCTATGGCTACACCTTC. It specifies CATSRARSSYGYTF. The chain is built from TRBV15 and TRBJ1-2; no firm D call. Germline V gene sequence: CDR1 LNHNV, CDR2 YYDKDF (reference sequence). This CDR3 contains 14 residues. V was pared by 1 base and J by 4 bases, with 10 bases between.